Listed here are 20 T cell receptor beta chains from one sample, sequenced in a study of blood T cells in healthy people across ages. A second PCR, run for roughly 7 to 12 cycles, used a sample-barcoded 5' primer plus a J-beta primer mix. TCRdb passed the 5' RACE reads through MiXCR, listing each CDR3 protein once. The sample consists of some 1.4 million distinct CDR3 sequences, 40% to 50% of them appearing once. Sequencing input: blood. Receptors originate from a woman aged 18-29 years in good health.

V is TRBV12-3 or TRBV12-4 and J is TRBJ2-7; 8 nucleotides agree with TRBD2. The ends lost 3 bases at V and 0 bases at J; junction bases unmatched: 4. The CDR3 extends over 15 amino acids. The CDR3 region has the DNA TGTGCCAGCAGTTTTCGGGGGGGCAGCTCCTACGAGCAGTACTTC. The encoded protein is CASSFRGGSSYEQYF.

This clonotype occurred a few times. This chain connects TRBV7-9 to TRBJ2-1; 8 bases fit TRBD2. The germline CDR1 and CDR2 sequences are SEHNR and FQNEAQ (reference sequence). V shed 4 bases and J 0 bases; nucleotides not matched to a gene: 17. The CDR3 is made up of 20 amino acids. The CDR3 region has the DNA TGTGCCAGCAGCTCCCGGGGGACTAGACATCGTGACCGCTCCTACAATGAGCAGTTCTTC. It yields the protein CASSSRGTRHRDRSYNEQFF.

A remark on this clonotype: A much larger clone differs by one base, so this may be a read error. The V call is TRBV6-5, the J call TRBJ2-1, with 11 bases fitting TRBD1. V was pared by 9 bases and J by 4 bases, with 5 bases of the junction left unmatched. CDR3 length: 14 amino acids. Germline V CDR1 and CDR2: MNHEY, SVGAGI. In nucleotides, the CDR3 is TGTGCCAGACGCGGGACAGGGGGATACAATGAGCAGTTCTTC. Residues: CARRGTGGYNEQFF.

Here the CDR3 DNA reads TGTGCCAGTGGGTTTAGGGCATACAATGAGCAGTTCTTC. This translates into CASGFRAYNEQFF. V gene TRBV5-8 combines with J gene TRBJ2-1; no firm D call. The CDR3 has 13 amino acids. Germline V lookup: CDR1 SGHTS, CDR2 YDEGEE. V was clipped by 8 bases and J by 4 bases, with 13 bases between them.

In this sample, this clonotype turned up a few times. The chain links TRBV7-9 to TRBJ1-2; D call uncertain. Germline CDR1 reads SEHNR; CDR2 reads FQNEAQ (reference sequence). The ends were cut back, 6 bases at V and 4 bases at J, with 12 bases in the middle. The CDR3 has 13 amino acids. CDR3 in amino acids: CASSPGSFYGYTF. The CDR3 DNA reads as TGTGCCAGCAGTCCAGGCAGCTTCTATGGCTACACCTTC.

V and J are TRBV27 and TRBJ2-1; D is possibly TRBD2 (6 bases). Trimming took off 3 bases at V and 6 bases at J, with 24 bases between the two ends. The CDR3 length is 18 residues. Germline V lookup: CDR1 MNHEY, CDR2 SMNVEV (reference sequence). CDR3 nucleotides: TGTGCCAGCAGTTTCCGGACTACCAACAACCCGCGGGGCAATGAGCAGTTCTTC. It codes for CASSFRTTNNPRGNEQFF.

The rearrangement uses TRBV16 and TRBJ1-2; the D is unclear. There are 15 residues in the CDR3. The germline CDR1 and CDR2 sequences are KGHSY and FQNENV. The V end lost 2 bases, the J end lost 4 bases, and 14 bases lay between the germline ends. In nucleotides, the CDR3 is TGTGCCAGCAGCCAAGCCGGTCTCAGCCTCTATGGCTACACCTTC. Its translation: CASSQAGLSLYGYTF.

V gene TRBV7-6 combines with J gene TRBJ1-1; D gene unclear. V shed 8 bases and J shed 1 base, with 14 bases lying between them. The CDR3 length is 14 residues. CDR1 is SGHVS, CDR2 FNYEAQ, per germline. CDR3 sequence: CASSPTIGNTEAFF. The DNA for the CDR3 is TGTGCCAGCTCCCCGACCATCGGGAACACTGAAGCTTTCTTT.

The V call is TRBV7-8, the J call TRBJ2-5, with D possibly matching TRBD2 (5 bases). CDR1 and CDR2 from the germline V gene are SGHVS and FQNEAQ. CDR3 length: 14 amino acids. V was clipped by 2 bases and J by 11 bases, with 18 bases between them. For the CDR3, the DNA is TGTGCCAGCAGCTTACGGAGGACCCACAATGAGCAGTACTTC. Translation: CASSLRRTHNEQYF.

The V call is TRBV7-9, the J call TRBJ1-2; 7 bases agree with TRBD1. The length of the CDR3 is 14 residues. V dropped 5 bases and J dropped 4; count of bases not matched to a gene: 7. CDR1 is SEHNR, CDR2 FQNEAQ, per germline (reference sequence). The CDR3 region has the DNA TGTGCCAGCAGCGGCCAGACAGGGACCTATGGCTACACCTTC. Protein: CASSGQTGTYGYTF. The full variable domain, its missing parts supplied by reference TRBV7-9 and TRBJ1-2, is DTGVSQNPRHKITKRGQNVTFRCDPISEHNRLYWYRQTLGQGPEFLTYFQNEAQLEKSRLLSDRFSAERPKGSFSTLEIQRTEQGDSAMYLCASSGQTGTYGYTFGSGTRLTVV.

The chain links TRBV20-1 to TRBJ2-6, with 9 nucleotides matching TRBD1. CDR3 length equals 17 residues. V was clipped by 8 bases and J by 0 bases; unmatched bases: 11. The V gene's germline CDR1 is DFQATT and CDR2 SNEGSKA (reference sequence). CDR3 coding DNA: TGCAGTACTACCCCGGGACAGGGCTACTCTGGGGCCAACGTCCTGACTTTC. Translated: CSTTPGQGYSGANVLTF.

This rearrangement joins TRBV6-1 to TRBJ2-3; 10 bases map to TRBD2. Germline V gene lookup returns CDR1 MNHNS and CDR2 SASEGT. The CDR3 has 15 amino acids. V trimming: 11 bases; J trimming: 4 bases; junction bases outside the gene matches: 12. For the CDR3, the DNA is TGTGCCCGCAACAATCAGCGGGGGGGCCCAGATACGCAGTATTTT. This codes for CARNNQRGGPDTQYF.

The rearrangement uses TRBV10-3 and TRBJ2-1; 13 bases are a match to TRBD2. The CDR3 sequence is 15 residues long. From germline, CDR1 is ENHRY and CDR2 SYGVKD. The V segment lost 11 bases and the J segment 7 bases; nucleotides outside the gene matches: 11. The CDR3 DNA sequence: TGTGCCGGCCGGACTAGCGGGAGTGGTTGGAATGAGCAGTTCTTC. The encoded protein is CAGRTSGSGWNEQFF.

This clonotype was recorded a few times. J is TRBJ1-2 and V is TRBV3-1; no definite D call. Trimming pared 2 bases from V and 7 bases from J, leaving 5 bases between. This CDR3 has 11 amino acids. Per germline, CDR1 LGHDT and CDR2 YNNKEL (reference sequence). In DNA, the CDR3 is TGTGCCAGCAGCCAACCGAGTGGCTACACCTTC. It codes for CASSQPSGYTF.

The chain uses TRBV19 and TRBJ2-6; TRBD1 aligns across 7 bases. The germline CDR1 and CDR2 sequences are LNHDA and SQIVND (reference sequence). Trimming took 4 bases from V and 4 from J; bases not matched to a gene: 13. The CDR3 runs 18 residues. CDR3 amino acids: CASSRSGQQRAGANVLTF. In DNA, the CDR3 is TGTGCCAGTAGTAGATCGGGACAGCAACGAGCCGGGGCCAACGTCCTGACTTTC. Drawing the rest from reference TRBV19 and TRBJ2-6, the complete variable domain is DGGITQSPKYLFRKEGQNVTLSCEQNLNHDAMYWYRQDPGQGLRLIYYSQIVNDFQKGDIAEGYSVSREKKESFPLTVTSAQKNPTAFYLCASSRSGQQRAGANVLTFGAGSRLTVL.

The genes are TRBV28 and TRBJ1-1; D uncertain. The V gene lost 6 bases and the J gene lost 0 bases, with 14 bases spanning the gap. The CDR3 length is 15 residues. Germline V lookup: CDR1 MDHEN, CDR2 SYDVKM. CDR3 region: CASSTPTPMNTEAFF. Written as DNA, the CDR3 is TGTGCCAGCAGCACCCCGACACCGATGAACACTGAAGCTTTCTTT. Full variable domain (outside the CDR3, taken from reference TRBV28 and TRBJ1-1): DVKVTQSSRYLVKRTGEKVFLECVQDMDHENMFWYRQDPGLGLRLIYFSYDVKMKEKGDIPEGYSVSREKKERFSLILESASTNQTSMYLCASSTPTPMNTEAFFGQGTRLTVV.

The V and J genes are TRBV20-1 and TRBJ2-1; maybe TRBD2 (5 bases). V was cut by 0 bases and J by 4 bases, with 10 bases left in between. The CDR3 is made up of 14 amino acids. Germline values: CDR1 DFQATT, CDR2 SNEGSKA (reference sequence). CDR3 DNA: TGCAGTGCTAGAGATCAAACGGGGTACAATGAGCAGTTCTTC. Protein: CSARDQTGYNEQFF.

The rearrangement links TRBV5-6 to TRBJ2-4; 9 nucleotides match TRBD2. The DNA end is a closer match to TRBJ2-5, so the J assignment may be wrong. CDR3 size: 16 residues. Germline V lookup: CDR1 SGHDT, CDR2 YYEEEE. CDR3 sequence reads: CASSLSNLAGLETQYF. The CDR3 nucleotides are TGTGCCAGCAGCTTGTCTAATCTAGCGGGGTTGGAGACCCAGTACTTC.

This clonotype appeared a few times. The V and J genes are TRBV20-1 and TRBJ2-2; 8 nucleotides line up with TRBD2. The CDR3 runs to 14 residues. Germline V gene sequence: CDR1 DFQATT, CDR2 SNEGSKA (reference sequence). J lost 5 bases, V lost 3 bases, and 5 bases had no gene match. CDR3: CSASLGGRTGELFF. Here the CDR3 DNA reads TGCAGTGCTAGCCTAGGCGGGAGGACCGGGGAGCTGTTTTTT.

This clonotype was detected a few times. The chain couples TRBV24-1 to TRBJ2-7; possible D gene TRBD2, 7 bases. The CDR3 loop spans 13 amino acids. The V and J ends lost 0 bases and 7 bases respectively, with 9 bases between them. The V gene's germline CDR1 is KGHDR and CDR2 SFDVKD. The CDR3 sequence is CATSDLRGAEQYF. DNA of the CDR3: TGTGCCACCAGTGATTTGCGGGGGGCTGAGCAGTACTTC.